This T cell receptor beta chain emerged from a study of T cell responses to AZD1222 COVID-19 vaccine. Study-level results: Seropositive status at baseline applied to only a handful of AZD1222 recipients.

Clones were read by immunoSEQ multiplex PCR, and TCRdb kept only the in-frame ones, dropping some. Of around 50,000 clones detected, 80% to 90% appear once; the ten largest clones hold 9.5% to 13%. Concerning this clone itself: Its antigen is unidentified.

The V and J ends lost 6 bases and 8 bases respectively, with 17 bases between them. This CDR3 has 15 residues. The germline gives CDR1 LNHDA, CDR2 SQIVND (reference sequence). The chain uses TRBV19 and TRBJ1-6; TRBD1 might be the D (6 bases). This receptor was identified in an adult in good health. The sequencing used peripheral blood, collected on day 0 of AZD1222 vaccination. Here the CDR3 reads CASSQAGGSHSPLHF. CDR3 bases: TGTGCCAGTAGCCAAGCCGGGGGCTCGCATTCACCCCTCCACTTT.